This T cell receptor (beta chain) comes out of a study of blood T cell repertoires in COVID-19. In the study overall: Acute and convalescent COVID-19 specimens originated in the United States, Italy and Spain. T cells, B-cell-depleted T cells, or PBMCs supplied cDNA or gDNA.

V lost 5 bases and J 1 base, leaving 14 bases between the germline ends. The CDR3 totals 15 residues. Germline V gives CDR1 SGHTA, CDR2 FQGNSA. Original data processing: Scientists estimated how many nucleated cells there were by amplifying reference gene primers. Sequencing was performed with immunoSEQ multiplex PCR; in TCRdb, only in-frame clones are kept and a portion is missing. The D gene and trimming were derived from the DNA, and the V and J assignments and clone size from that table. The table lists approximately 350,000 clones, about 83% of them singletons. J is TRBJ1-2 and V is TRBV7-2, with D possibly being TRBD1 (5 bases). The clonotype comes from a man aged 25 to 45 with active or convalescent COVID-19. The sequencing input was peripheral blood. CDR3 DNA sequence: TGTGCCAGCAGCGAAAGACTGGGGGGTAACTATGGCTACACCTTC. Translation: CASSERLGGNYGYTF.